These 11 T cell receptor beta chains originate from one sample sequenced in a study of blood T cell repertoires in COVID-19 (dated by TCRdb to the early 2020s). The library came from the immunoSEQ multiplex PCR assay. This immuneACCESS table, as held by TCRdb, lists in-frame sequences with V and J called but not all clones. Of the missing ones, under half trace to an unresolved V gene in checked studies; the others have no known cause. For this sample there are 85,000 to 120,000 clones; 75% to 95% appear just once. Of the sample, 4.2% is held by the ten largest clones. The material sequenced was peripheral blood. The receptors were sampled from a man in his late teens or twenties with acute or convalescent COVID-19.

The chain combines TRBV6-4 with TRBJ1-6, with no clear D. In germline, CDR1 is MRHNA, CDR2 SNTAGT. This CDR3 spans 15 amino acids. V lost 7 bases to trimming and J lost 0 bases, with 10 bases between them. CDR3 in DNA: TGTGCCAGCAAACGGGAGAACTCCTATAATTCACCCCTCCACTTT. It codes for CASKRENSYNSPLHF.

This sequence joins TRBV4-1 and TRBJ1-2; 8 bases align to TRBD1. V was clipped by 3 bases and J by 3 bases; unmatched bases: 6. Germline assignment: CDR1 MGHRA and CDR2 YSYEKL. The CDR3 runs to 15 residues. The CDR3 DNA reads as TGCGCCAGCAGCCATCTGGACAGGGTAGACTATGGCTACACCTTC. It codes for CASSHLDRVDYGYTF.

This clone was observed once. This chain uses TRBV21-1 with TRBJ1-2; TRBD1, the table's D call, lacks a check against the DNA. TRBV21-1 is a recognized pseudogene. The CDR3 is made up of 16 amino acids. CDR3 residues: CASSQGQGVGCAGYTF. In DNA form, the CDR3 reads TGTGCCAGCAGCCAGGGACAGGGGGTTGGTTGTGCGGGCTACACCTTC.

V gene TRBV6-6 combines with J gene TRBJ1-5; D not resolved. The CDR3 runs 14 residues. V was pared by 0 bases and J by 4 bases, with 7 bases between. Germline assignment: CDR1 MNHNY and CDR2 SVGAGI (reference sequence). CDR3 in amino acids: CASSYSGENQPQHF. As DNA, the CDR3 is TGTGCCAGCAGTTACTCGGGAGAGAATCAGCCCCAGCATTTT.

The chain links TRBV5-1 to TRBJ2-3; 7 nucleotides align to TRBD1. J gave up 3 bases and V 4 bases, and 5 bases lay outside the gene matches. This CDR3 spans 14 amino acids. Germline values: CDR1 SGHRS, CDR2 YFSETQ. The CDR3 DNA follows: TGCGCCAGCAGCGCCTCGACAGGGACAGATACGCAGTATTTT. Its translation is CASSASTGTDTQYF. Full variable domain (missing parts from reference TRBV5-1 and TRBJ2-3): KAGVTQTPRYLIKTRGQQVTLSCSPISGHRSVSWYQQTPGQGLQFLFEYFSETQRNKGNFPGRFSGRQFSNSRSEMNVSTLELGDSALYLCASSASTGTDTQYFGPGTRLTVL.

The chain is built from TRBV29-1 and TRBJ2-5, with 10 bases identical to TRBD1. V was clipped by 7 bases and J by 5 bases; unmatched bases: 10. The length of the CDR3 is 14 residues. CDR1 SQVTM and CDR2 ANQGSEA come from the germline V gene. Written as DNA, the CDR3 is TGCAGCGCTCCAACGACAGGGGGCGACGAGACCCAGTACTTC. The encoded protein is CSAPTTGGDETQYF.

The V call is TRBV11-2, the J call TRBJ2-1; 9 bases agree with TRBD2. This CDR3 region has 17 residues. V gave up 5 bases and J gave up 4 bases; unmatched junction bases: 12. The germline V gene has CDR1 SGHAT and CDR2 FQNNGV. The CDR3 here is CASSPTQGREGYNEQFF. CDR3 nucleotide sequence: TGTGCCAGCAGCCCCACACAAGGGCGGGAGGGGTACAATGAGCAGTTCTTC.

This chain connects TRBV19 to TRBJ1-6; D possibly corresponds to TRBD1 (5 bases). The CDR3 consists of 15 residues. Germline V lookup: CDR1 LNHDA, CDR2 SQIVND (reference sequence). The V gene lost 1 base and the J gene lost 5 bases, with 9 bases spanning the gap. CDR3 in amino acids: CASSIGRTNNSPLHF. The CDR3 region has the DNA TGTGCCAGTAGTATAGGACGGACAAATAATTCACCCCTCCACTTT.

V and J are TRBV9 and TRBJ2-7, with TRBD1 matching 8 bases. J was trimmed by 5 bases and V by 4 bases; bases with no gene match: 11. The CDR3 sequence is 15 residues long. Germline V lookup: CDR1 SGDLS, CDR2 YYNGEE. CDR3 DNA: TGTGCCAGCAGCACCGGGACAGGAAAGGGCCACGAGCAGTACTTC. Encoded protein: CASSTGTGKGHEQYF.

The chain uses TRBV3-1 (or the pseudogene TRBV3-2) and TRBJ1-3; TRBD1 agrees at 7 bases. The germline V gene has CDR1 LGHDT and CDR2 YNNKEL (reference sequence). This CDR3 contains 15 residues. The V gene end was trimmed by 3 bases and the J gene end by 2 bases; junction bases not matched to a gene: 4. The CDR3 here is CASSQNRGTGNTIYF. CDR3 nucleotides: TGTGCCAGCAGCCAGAACAGGGGTACTGGAAACACCATATATTTT.

The CDR3 region has the DNA TGTGCCAGCAGCTACCCAGGAGGGGAAGGAAACACCATATATTTT. The encoded protein is CASSYPGGEGNTIYF. The J gene is TRBJ1-3, the V gene TRBV5-6; tentatively, D is TRBD1 (5 bases). The CDR3 consists of 15 residues. Germline lookup yields CDR1 SGHDT and CDR2 YYEEEE. V was trimmed by 3 bases and J by 4 bases, leaving 14 bases between them.